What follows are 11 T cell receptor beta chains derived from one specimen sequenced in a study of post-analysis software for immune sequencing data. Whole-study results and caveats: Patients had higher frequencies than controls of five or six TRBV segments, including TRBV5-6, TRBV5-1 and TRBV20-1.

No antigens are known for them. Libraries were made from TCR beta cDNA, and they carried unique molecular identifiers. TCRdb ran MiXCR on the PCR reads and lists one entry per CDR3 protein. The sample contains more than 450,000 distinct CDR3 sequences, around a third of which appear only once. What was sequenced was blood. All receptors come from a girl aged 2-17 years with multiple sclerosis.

The CDR3: CAISEHGTGAYGYTF. CDR3 in DNA: TGTGCCATCAGTGAGCATGGGACAGGGGCATATGGCTACACCTTC. The J gene is TRBJ1-2, the V gene TRBV10-3; 10 bases map to TRBD1. V shed 2 bases, J shed 5 bases, and the junction held 5 bases outside the gene matches. The germline gives CDR1 ENHRY, CDR2 SYGVKD. The CDR3 runs 15 residues.

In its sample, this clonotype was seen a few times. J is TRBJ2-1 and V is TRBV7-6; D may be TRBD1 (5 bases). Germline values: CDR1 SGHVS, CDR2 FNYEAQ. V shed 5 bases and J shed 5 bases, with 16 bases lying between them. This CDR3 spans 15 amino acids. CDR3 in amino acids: CASSPDRRPNNEQFF. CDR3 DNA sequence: TGTGCCAGCAGCCCCGACAGAAGACCTAACAATGAGCAGTTCTTC.

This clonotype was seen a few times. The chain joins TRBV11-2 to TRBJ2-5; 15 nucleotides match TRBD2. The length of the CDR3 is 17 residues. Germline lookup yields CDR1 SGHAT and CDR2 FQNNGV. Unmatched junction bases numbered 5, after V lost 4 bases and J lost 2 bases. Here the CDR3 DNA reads TGTGCCAGCAGCTCGGGGACTAGCGGGGGGCCTCAAGAGACCCAGTACTTC. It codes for CASSSGTSGGPQETQYF.

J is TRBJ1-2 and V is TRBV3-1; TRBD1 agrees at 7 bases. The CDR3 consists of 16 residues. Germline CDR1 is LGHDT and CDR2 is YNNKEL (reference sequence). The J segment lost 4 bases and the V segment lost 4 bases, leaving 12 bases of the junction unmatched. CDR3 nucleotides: TGTGCCAGCAGCCTAACCTATGGACAGGACAGCTATGGCTACACCTTC. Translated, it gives CASSLTYGQDSYGYTF.

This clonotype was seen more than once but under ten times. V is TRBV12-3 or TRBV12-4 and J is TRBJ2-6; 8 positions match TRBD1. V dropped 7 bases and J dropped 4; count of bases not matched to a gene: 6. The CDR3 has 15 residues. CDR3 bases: TGTGCCAGCACCGGACAGGGATCCGGGGCCAACGTCCTGACTTTC. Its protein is CASTGQGSGANVLTF.

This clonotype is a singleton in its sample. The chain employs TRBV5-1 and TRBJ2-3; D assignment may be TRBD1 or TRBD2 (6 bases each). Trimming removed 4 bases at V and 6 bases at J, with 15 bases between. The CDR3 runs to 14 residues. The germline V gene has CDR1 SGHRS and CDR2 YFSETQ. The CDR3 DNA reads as TGCGCCAGCAGCAAACTGGGGGGCAAGGATACGCAGTATTTT. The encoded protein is CASSKLGGKDTQYF. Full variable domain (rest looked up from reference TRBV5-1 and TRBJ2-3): KAGVTQTPRYLIKTRGQQVTLSCSPISGHRSVSWYQQTPGQGLQFLFEYFSETQRNKGNFPGRFSGRQFSNSRSEMNVSTLELGDSALYLCASSKLGGKDTQYFGPGTRLTVL.

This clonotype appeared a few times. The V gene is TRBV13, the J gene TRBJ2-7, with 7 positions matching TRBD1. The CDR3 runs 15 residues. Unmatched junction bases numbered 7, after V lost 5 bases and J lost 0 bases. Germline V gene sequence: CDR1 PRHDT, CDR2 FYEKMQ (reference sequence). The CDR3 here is CASSAAGTASYEQYF. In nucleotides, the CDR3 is TGTGCCAGCAGCGCCGCCGGGACAGCCTCCTACGAGCAGTACTTC.

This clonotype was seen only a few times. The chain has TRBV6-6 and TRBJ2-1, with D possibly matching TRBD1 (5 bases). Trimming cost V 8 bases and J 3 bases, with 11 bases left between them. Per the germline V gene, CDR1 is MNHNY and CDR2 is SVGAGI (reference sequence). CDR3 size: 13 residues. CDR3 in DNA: TGTGCCAGCCATGATAGGGGCTACAATGAGCAGTTCTTC. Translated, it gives CASHDRGYNEQFF.

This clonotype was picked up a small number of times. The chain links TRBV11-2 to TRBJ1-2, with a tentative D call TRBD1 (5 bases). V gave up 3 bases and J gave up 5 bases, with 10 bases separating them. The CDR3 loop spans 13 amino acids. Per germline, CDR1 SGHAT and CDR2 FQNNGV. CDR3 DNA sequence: TGTGCCAGCAGCTTCGGGGCAGGGTATGGCTACACCTTC. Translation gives CASSFGAGYGYTF.

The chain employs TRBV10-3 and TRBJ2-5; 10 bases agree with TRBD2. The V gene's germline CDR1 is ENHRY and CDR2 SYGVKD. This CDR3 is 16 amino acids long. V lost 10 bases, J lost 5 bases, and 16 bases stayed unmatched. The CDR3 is CATRASGGIIGETQYF. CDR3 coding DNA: TGTGCCACCCGAGCTAGCGGGGGTATAATTGGGGAGACCCAGTACTTC.

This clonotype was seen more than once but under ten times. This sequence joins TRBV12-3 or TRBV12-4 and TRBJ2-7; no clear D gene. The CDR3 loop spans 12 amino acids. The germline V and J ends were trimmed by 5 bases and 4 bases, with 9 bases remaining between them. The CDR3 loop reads CASSERGYEQYF. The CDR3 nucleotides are TGTGCCAGCAGTGAACGAGGTTACGAGCAGTACTTC.